This T cell receptor beta chain derives from a study of blood T cell repertoires in COVID-19. Study information: COVID-19 samples from acute and convalescent phases originated in the United States, Italy and Spain.

As originally analysed: Cell counts per sample came from amplifying reference gene primers. Data came from immunoSEQ multiplex PCR; TCRdb stores just in-frame clones and leaves some out. The V and J calls and the clone size are those of that table, but D and trimming were determined from the DNA. The table has about 140,000 clones, 65% to 90% seen once. The CDR3 is made up of 16 amino acids. Germline values: CDR1 SGHRS, CDR2 YFSETQ. The V and J ends lost 0 bases and 4 bases, in that order; junction bases with no gene match: 6. This receptor was obtained from a man aged 45-65 years with acute or convalescent COVID-19. The chain combines TRBV5-1 with TRBJ2-3, with TRBD1 identical over 9 bases. The sequenced sample consisted of peripheral blood. The CDR3 loop is CASSLARDRASDTQYF. The CDR3 DNA sequence: TGCGCCAGCAGCTTGGCCCGGGACAGGGCTTCAGATACGCAGTATTTT. Combining the CDR3 with reference TRBV5-1 and TRBJ2-3 gives the whole variable domain KAGVTQTPRYLIKTRGQQVTLSCSPISGHRSVSWYQQTPGQGLQFLFEYFSETQRNKGNFPGRFSGRQFSNSRSEMNVSTLELGDSALYLCASSLARDRASDTQYFGPGTRLTVL.